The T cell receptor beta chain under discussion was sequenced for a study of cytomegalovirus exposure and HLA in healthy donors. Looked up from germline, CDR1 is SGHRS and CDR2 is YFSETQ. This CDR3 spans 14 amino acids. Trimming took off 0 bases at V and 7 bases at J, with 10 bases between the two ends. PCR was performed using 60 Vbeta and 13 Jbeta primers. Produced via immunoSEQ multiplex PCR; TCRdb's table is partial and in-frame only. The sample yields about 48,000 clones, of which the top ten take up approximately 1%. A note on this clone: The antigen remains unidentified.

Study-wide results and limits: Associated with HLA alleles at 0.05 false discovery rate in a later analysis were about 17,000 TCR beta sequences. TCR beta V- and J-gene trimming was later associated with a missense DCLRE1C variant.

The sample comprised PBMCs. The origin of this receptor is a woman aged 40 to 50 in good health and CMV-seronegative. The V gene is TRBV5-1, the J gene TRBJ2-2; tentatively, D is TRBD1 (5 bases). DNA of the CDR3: TGCGCCAGCAGCTTGGAGGGGCTAGGCGGGGAGCTGTTTTTT. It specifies CASSLEGLGGELFF.